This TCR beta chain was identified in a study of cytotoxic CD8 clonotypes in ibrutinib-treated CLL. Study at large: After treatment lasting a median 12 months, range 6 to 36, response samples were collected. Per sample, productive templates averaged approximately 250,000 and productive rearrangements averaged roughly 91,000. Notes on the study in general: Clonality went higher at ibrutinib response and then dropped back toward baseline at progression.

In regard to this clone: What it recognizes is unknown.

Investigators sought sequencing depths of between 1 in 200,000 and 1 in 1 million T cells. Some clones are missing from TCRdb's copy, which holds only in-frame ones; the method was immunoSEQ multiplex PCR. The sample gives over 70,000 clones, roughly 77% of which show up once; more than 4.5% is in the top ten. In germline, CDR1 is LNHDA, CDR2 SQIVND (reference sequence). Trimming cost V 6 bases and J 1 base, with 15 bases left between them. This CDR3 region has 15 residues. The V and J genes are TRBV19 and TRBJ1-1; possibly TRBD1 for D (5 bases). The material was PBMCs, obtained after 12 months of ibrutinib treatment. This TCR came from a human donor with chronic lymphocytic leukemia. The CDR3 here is CASRTTGAPNTEAFF. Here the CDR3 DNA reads TGTGCCAGTAGGACAACCGGGGCCCCGAACACTGAAGCTTTCTTT.